These T cell receptor beta chains were read from a single sample in a study of blood T cell repertoires in COVID-19. The repertoire was sequenced with immunoSEQ multiplex PCR; TCRdb's copy has only in-frame clones and lacks some. The sample carries roughly 90,000 clones, roughly 90% recorded once. Sequencing used peripheral blood. The origin of the receptors is a man aged 50 to 60 with COVID-19, enrolled during active disease. Both conserved end residues are part of each CDR3. The D gene is left open where the match is weak. Expanded clones are given a class, and other clones once, few, many or no size at all.

d_call: TRBD2; v_call: TRBV7-2; clone_size: NA; cdr3_length: 15; j_call: TRBJ2-5; cdr3_nt: TGTGCCAGCAGCTTAGGGCGGGGGGGCGCAGAGACCCAGTACTTC; cdr3_aa: CASSLGRGGAETQYF
d_call: NA; v_call: TRBV9; clone_size: NA; cdr3_length: 16; j_call: TRBJ2-3; cdr3_nt: TGTGCCAGCAGCGTAGACCCAGCGCGGGCCACAGATACGCAGTATTTT; cdr3_aa: CASSVDPARATDTQYF
d_call: TRBD1; v_call: TRBV19; clone_size: few; cdr3_length: 17; j_call: TRBJ1-5; cdr3_nt: TGTGCCAGTAGTATAGAAGGGACAGGGTCTCCAAATCAGCCCCAGCATTTT; cdr3_aa: CASSIEGTGSPNQPQHF
d_call: NA; v_call: TRBV6-6; clone_size: once; cdr3_length: 13; j_call: TRBJ2-3; cdr3_nt: TGTGCCAGCAGTTACCGGGACACAGATACGCAGTATTTT; cdr3_aa: CASSYRDTDTQYF
d_call: TRBD1; v_call: TRBV4-1; clone_size: NA; cdr3_length: 14; j_call: TRBJ1-2; cdr3_nt: TGCGCCAGCAGCCAGGGGACAGGGAGCTATGGCTACACCTTC; cdr3_aa: CASSQGTGSYGYTF
d_call: TRBD1; v_call: TRBV29-1; clone_size: NA; cdr3_length: 13; j_call: TRBJ1-5; cdr3_nt: TGCAGCGCACAGGGGTCAGGCAATCAGCCCCAGCATTTT; cdr3_aa: CSAQGSGNQPQHF
d_call: NA; v_call: TRBV12-3/TRBV12-4; clone_size: NA; cdr3_length: 12; j_call: TRBJ1-1; cdr3_nt: TGTGCCAGCAGTACAAGGACGGGAGAAGCTTTCTTT; cdr3_aa: CASSTRTGEAFF
d_call: NA; v_call: TRBV9; clone_size: NA; cdr3_length: 16; j_call: TRBJ2-2; cdr3_nt: TGTGCCAGCAGCAAACAGGGATACGCGAACACCGGGGAGCTGTTTTTT; cdr3_aa: CASSKQGYANTGELFF
d_call: NA; v_call: TRBV7-2; clone_size: NA; cdr3_length: 16; j_call: TRBJ1-4; cdr3_nt: TGTGCCAGCAGCTTACAACCCCCAGCAACTAATGAAAAACTGTTTTTT; cdr3_aa: CASSLQPPATNEKLFF
d_call: TRBD1; v_call: TRBV4-1; clone_size: NA; cdr3_length: 16; j_call: TRBJ2-5; cdr3_nt: TGCGCCAGCAGCCAAGATGGGCAGGGGGCTCTCGAGACCCAGTACTTC; cdr3_aa: CASSQDGQGALETQYF
d_call: NA; v_call: TRBV7-9; clone_size: NA; cdr3_length: 15; j_call: TRBJ1-3; cdr3_nt: TGTGCCAGCAGCTTACTCGAGAGCTCTGGAAACACCATATATTTT; cdr3_aa: CASSLLESSGNTIYF
d_call: NA; v_call: TRBV7-9; clone_size: NA; cdr3_length: 15; j_call: TRBJ2-5; cdr3_nt: TGTGCCAGCAGCCTCTCTGAGGTGGGCCAAGAGACCCAGTACTTC; cdr3_aa: CASSLSEVGQETQYF
d_call: NA; v_call: TRBV25-1; clone_size: NA; cdr3_length: 13; j_call: TRBJ1-2; cdr3_nt: TGTGCCAGCAGTGCGACGACAGTCTATGGCTACACCTTC; cdr3_aa: CASSATTVYGYTF
d_call: NA; v_call: TRBV14; clone_size: NA; cdr3_length: 15; j_call: TRBJ1-1; cdr3_nt: TGTGCCAGCAGCCAAGTGGTGGGGGCCCAAACTGAAGCTTTCTTT; cdr3_aa: CASSQVVGAQTEAFF
d_call: NA; v_call: TRBV30; clone_size: NA; cdr3_length: 11; j_call: TRBJ1-2; cdr3_nt: TGTGCCTGGAGCAGGGACTATGGCTACACCTTC; cdr3_aa: CAWSRDYGYTF
d_call: NA; v_call: TRBV19; clone_size: NA; cdr3_length: 15; j_call: TRBJ1-4; cdr3_nt: TGTGCCAGTAGTATTACTACCGCAACTAATGAAAAACTGTTTTTT; cdr3_aa: CASSITTATNEKLFF
d_call: TRBD2; v_call: TRBV3-1/TRBV3-2; clone_size: NA; cdr3_length: 13; j_call: TRBJ2-5; cdr3_nt: TGTGCCAGCTCTCCGGGACTAAAAGAGACCCAGTACTTC; cdr3_aa: CASSPGLKETQYF
d_call: TRBD1; v_call: TRBV5-1; clone_size: NA; cdr3_length: 16; j_call: TRBJ1-2; cdr3_nt: TGCGCCAGCAGCTCAGGGGGCCAATTTATCGACTATGGCTACACCTTC; cdr3_aa: CASSSGGQFIDYGYTF
d_call: NA; v_call: TRBV5-6; clone_size: few; cdr3_length: 13; j_call: TRBJ2-7; cdr3_nt: TGTGCCAGCAGCACACAGGGTCCGAAGGAGCAGTACTTC; cdr3_aa: CASSTQGPKEQYF